The entry below describes one T cell receptor beta chain. The CDR3 sequence is 19 residues long. The J segment lost 5 bases and the V segment lost 2 bases, leaving 15 bases of the junction unmatched. Germline V gives CDR1 SGHVS, CDR2 FQNEAQ. This sample was taken from a study of blood T cell repertoires in COVID-19. Study summary: T cells, B-cell-depleted T cells, or PBMCs provided the cDNA or gDNA that served as material.

Authors' analysis steps: Using reference gene primer amplification, nucleated cell counts were estimated. Profiled with immunoSEQ multiplex PCR; TCRdb holds only in-frame clones, not every one. V and J calls and clone size come straight from that table; D and trimming were deduced from the DNA. The sample carries about 94,000 clones, 80% to 85% recorded once. The genes are TRBV7-8 and TRBJ2-5; 12 nucleotides align to TRBD2. This receptor was obtained from a man aged 60-69 years with acute or convalescent COVID-19. The specimen sequenced was peripheral blood. The CDR3 here is CASSLKVPRTSGVRETQYF. The CDR3 DNA follows: TGTGCCAGCAGCTTAAAAGTACCACGGACTAGCGGGGTTCGTGAGACCCAGTACTTC.